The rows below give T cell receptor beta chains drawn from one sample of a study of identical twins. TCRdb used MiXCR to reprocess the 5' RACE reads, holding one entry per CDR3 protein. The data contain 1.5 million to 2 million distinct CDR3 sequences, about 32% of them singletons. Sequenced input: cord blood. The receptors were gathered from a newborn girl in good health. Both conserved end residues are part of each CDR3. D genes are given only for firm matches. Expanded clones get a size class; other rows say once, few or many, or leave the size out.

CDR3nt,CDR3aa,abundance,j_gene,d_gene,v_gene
TGTGCCAGCTCCCCGCCCGACGTCCGAGAGACCCAGTACTTC,CASSPPDVRETQYF,-,TRBJ2-5,-,TRBV18
TGTGCCAGCAGCTTGGCCGTAGCGGCTCCCTCCTACGAGCAGTACTTC,CASSLAVAAPSYEQYF,few,TRBJ2-7,-,TRBV5-5
TGTGCCAGCAGTTTAAGGGGGGAGACCCAGTACTTC,CASSLRGETQYF,many,TRBJ2-5,-,TRBV5-1
TGTGCCAGCAGGTCCATCGGGTACGAGCAGTACTTC,CASRSIGYEQYF,few,TRBJ2-7,-,TRBV25-1
TGCGCCAGCAGCACCAGGGAACCCGGGGAGCTGTTTTTT,CASSTREPGELFF,-,TRBJ2-2,-,TRBV5-1
TGTGCCAGCAGTGTCCAACATCTTGCTTCCACTGAAGCTTTCTTT,CASSVQHLASTEAFF,few,TRBJ1-1,-,TRBV6-1
TGCGCCAGCAGCCAAGAGGGCTACGGCGGCAGGAGCTATGGCTACACCTTC,CASSQEGYGGRSYGYTF,-,TRBJ1-2,-,TRBV4-3
TGTGCCAGCAGTTTACCTAGCGGACACACAGATACGCAGTATTTT,CASSLPSGHTDTQYF,few,TRBJ2-3,TRBD2,TRBV28
TGTGCCAGCAGCCATGAACGACTAGCCGATGAGCAGTTCTTC,CASSHERLADEQFF,-,TRBJ2-1,TRBD2,TRBV6-6
TGCAGTGCTAGAGATGAGCTGAACACTGAAGCTTTCTTT,CSARDELNTEAFF,-,TRBJ1-1,-,TRBV20-1
TGTGCCAAACAGACAGGGCAGTACTTC,CAKQTGQYF,many,TRBJ2-7,-,TRBV27
TGTGCCAGCACCCCGGGACTAGCTATGAACACCGGGGAGCTGTTTTTT,CASTPGLAMNTGELFF,-,TRBJ2-2,TRBD2,TRBV7-9
TGTGCCAGCAGATCCCGGGGTGAGCAGTTCTTC,CASRSRGEQFF,-,TRBJ2-1,-,TRBV5-8